This T cell receptor beta chain emerged from a study of CD8 T cells in ankylosing spondylitis. This clonotype was seen at least ten times. Its antigen is currently unknown. Trimming left V 2 bases short and J 0 bases short, with 12 bases between. CDR3 length: 15 residues. Germline V lookup: CDR1 SGHRS, CDR2 YFSETQ. From the 5' RACE reads, TCRdb called clonotypes with MiXCR, one entry per CDR3 protein. The table has hundreds of thousands of distinct CDR3 sequences, about 24% seen once. The study, taken as a whole, reports: A TCR beta motif made of eight highly homologous variants seemed typical of ankylosing spondylitis blood.

The receptor comes from a male donor with ankylosing spondylitis. V is TRBV5-1 and J is TRBJ2-7; no firm D call. The sequencing input was blood, either unsorted or a sorted T cell fraction (not recorded which). The CDR3 sequence is CASSLDTLSSYEQYF. The DNA of the CDR3 is TGCGCCAGCAGCTTAGACACCCTGAGCTCCTACGAGCAGTACTTC.